This T cell receptor beta chain emerged from a study of PD-L1 blockade in urothelial cancer. Study summary: At 3 weeks (second dose) and 6 weeks after starting treatment, blood was analyzed. The study recovered a median of roughly 140,000 T cells per blood sample.

Profiling relied on immunoSEQ multiplex PCR, and the TCRdb table lists in-frame clones only, not all of them. The table lists roughly 91,000 clones, more than 75% of them singletons, with roughly an eighth in the top ten. This clone showed up just a few times. The time point denotes: pretreatment peripheral blood. Germline values: CDR1 MNHNY, CDR2 SVGAGI (reference sequence). The CDR3 covers 16 residues. The V segment lost 2 bases and the J segment 4 bases; nucleotides outside the gene matches: 6. The material sequenced was PBMCs, taken around atezolizumab (anti-PD-L1) treatment. V usage is TRBV6-6 and J usage is TRBJ2-2; 8 nucleotides line up with TRBD1. This TCR came from a man in his 60s with urothelial cancer. CDR3 residues: CASSYPGGTPTGELFF. In DNA, the CDR3 is TGTGCCAGCAGTTACCCAGGGGGCACCCCCACCGGGGAGCTGTTTTTT.